This T cell receptor beta chain was obtained from a study of T cell responses to AZD1222 COVID-19 vaccine. Notes on the study in general: Two doses of AZD1222 preceded a rise in Spike-specific TCR breadth and depth. Unmutated regions of variants are reportedly targeted by nearly half of spike-specific TCRs.

The method was immunoSEQ multiplex PCR; TCRdb's version includes in-frame clones alone and lacks a portion of them. The data hold about 130,000 clones, with 86% observed a single time. Note on this clone: Its matching antigen is unknown. The same CDR3 can be traced to other DNA sequences in this sample.

After removal of 2 bases from V and 7 bases from J, the junction contained 6 bases not matched to a gene. CDR3 length: 15 residues. Per germline, CDR1 SGHTA and CDR2 FQGTGA. This clonotype originated in an adult in good health. The rearrangement uses TRBV7-3 and TRBJ2-1; TRBD2 matches at 9 bases. Sequencing used peripheral blood, obtained on day 0 of AZD1222 vaccination. For the CDR3, the DNA is TGTGCCAGCAGCTTAGGCCTAGCGGGATATAATGAGCAGTTCTTC. Translation: CASSLGLAGYNEQFF.